This is a list of T cell receptor beta chains from one sample in a study of blood T cell repertoires in COVID-19. Here immunoSEQ multiplex PCR was the method, and the copy in TCRdb shows in-frame clones only, minus some. The profile covers 150,000 to 200,000 clones, with roughly 87% appearing a single time and less than 5.5% taken by the ten largest. The sequencing input was peripheral blood. The receptors were gathered from a human donor in a cohort sampled during active COVID-19. The CDR3 runs from the conserved cysteine through the conserved F or W. The D gene is left open where the match is weak. Rows may omit the clone size; those that give it use once, few, many or a size class.

abundance,len,j_gene,v_gene,d_gene,CDR3nt,CDR3aa
.,19,TRBJ1-4,TRBV5-1,TRBD1,TGCGCCAGCAGCTTGGCTGGACAGGGGTTCGGCTTTTCTAATGAAAAACTGTTTTTT,CASSLAGQGFGFSNEKLFF
.,15,TRBJ2-7,TRBV3-1/TRBV3-2,TRBD1,TGTGCCAGCAGCCAAGTTAACAGGGGCACCTACGAGCAGTACTTC,CASSQVNRGTYEQYF
few,16,TRBJ2-7,TRBV4-3,TRBD2,TGCGCCAGCAGCCAAGATTGGCTAGCGGGGCCTTACGAGCAGTACTTC,CASSQDWLAGPYEQYF
.,14,TRBJ1-4,TRBV9,.,TGTGCCAGCAGCGAGACAGCAACTAATGAAAAACTGTTTTTT,CASSETATNEKLFF
many,17,TRBJ2-1,TRBV7-2,TRBD2,TGTGCCAGCAGCTTAGGGACTAGCGGGGGGGCCTACAATGAGCAGTTCTTC,CASSLGTSGGAYNEQFF
.,13,TRBJ1-4,TRBV28,.,TGTGCCAGCAGTCCCAGGGGCTGGGAAAAACTGTTTTTT,CASSPRGWEKLFF
few,14,TRBJ1-2,TRBV28,TRBD1,TGTGCCAGCAGGACACCAGGGGGCGCATTTGGCTACACCTTC,CASRTPGGAFGYTF
.,12,TRBJ1-6,TRBV12-3/TRBV12-4,.,TGTGCCACCCTTCCCCTTACTCGACCCCTCCACTTT,CATLPLTRPLHF
.,13,TRBJ1-3,TRBV3-1/TRBV3-2,.,TGTGCCAGCAGCCGTAGTTCTGGAAACACCATATATTTT,CASSRSSGNTIYF
.,13,TRBJ2-3,TRBV11-3,.,TGTGCCAGCAGCTTTCTCGGGGCAGATACGCAGTATTTT,CASSFLGADTQYF
once,13,TRBJ2-2,TRBV19,.,TGTGCCAGTAGTCGTACACCCACCGGGGAGCTGTTTTTT,CASSRTPTGELFF
.,16,TRBJ2-1,TRBV4-3,.,TGCGCCAGCAGCCAAGACTTGGCTAGCCATCACAATGAGCAGTTCTTC,CASSQDLASHHNEQFF
.,17,TRBJ2-2,TRBV9,TRBD2,TGTGCCAGCAGCGGACTAGCGGGGGTTTTGAACACCGGGGAGCTGTTTTTT,CASSGLAGVLNTGELFF
.,13,TRBJ2-7,TRBV2,TRBD1,TGTGCCAGCCTGGGACAGGGGGCTTATGAGCAGTACTTC,CASLGQGAYEQYF
.,11,TRBJ2-3,TRBV6-2/TRBV6-3,.,TGTGCCAGCAGTGACATCAAGGCGCAGTATTTT,CASSDIKAQYF
few,15,TRBJ2-7,TRBV7-9,TRBD1,TGTGCCAGCAGCCGATCCGGGACAGGGGGTTACGAGCAGTACTTC,CASSRSGTGGYEQYF
.,13,TRBJ2-7,TRBV7-3,.,TGTGCCAGCAGCTTAGGGCCCTTCTACGAGCAGTACTTC,CASSLGPFYEQYF
once,11,TRBJ1-3,TRBV20-1,.,TGCAGTGCTCCAGACAGGCGGGCCATATATTTT,CSAPDRRAIYF
.,13,TRBJ1-4,TRBV2,.,TGTGCCAGCAGTGAAAGGGGTAATGAAAAACTGTTTTTT,CASSERGNEKLFF
.,14,TRBJ1-4,TRBV28,TRBD1,TGTGCCAGCAGTTTCGACAGGGGGCGCGGAAAACTGTTTTTT,CASSFDRGRGKLFF
few,15,TRBJ2-7,TRBV5-4,TRBD1,TGTGCCAGCAGTTTGCCGGGACAGGGGATCTACGAGCAGTACTTC,CASSLPGQGIYEQYF
.,14,TRBJ1-5,TRBV3-1/TRBV3-2,.,TGTGCCAGCAGCCGTACAGATAGCAATCAGCCCCAGCATTTT,CASSRTDSNQPQHF
.,13,TRBJ2-7,TRBV7-2,.,TGTGCCAGCAGTCTCGAGCGGGTCTACGAGCAGTACTTC,CASSLERVYEQYF
.,17,TRBJ2-2,TRBV25-1,TRBD2,TGTGCCAGCAGTGCTACTAGCGGGGGGTACCAAACCGGGGAGCTGTTTTTT,CASSATSGGYQTGELFF
.,16,TRBJ2-1,TRBV29-1,TRBD1,TGCAGCGTTGACCCCACAGGGGCGAGCTCCTACAATGAGCAGTTCTTC,CSVDPTGASSYNEQFF
.,19,TRBJ2-1,TRBV7-3,TRBD2,TGTGCCAGCAGCTTAATCCCTGCGGCCGCGCTAGCGGGGGATAATGAGCAGTTCTTC,CASSLIPAAALAGDNEQFF
.,14,TRBJ2-1,TRBV23-1,TRBD2,TGCGCCAGCAGATCCGGGACTACTCAGGATGAGCAGTTCTTC,CASRSGTTQDEQFF
.,19,TRBJ2-5,TRBV27,TRBD2,TGTGCCAGCAGTTTTAAGGCGACTAGCGGGAGAGATGGATTTGAGACCCAGTACTTC,CASSFKATSGRDGFETQYF
.,15,TRBJ2-1,TRBV14,TRBD1,TGTGCCAGCAGCCAGACGACAGGGGTGTACAATGAGCAGTTCTTC,CASSQTTGVYNEQFF
.,15,TRBJ1-2,TRBV6-6,TRBD1,TGTGCCAGCAGTTCGGGACAGGGCACTCTCTATGGCTACACCTTC,CASSSGQGTLYGYTF
.,15,TRBJ1-5,TRBV30,.,TGTGCCTGGAGTGTACAAGGGGTGCGCAATCAGCCCCAGCATTTT,CAWSVQGVRNQPQHF
.,13,TRBJ1-2,TRBV7-2,TRBD1,TGTGCCAGCAGCTTGAAGGGGGCTCGGGGCTACACCTTC,CASSLKGARGYTF
.,16,TRBJ2-1,TRBV6-5,TRBD1,TGTGCCAGCAGTTTATTCGGACAGGGGGCGGGAAATGAGCAGTTCTTC,CASSLFGQGAGNEQFF
.,16,TRBJ2-6,TRBV6-5,.,TGTGCCAGCAGTTACTTAGAGTTCTCTGGGGCCAACGTCCTGACTTTC,CASSYLEFSGANVLTF
.,15,TRBJ2-7,TRBV9,TRBD1,TGTGCCAGCAGCCCTACACGGGACAGGATCTACGAGCAGTACTTC,CASSPTRDRIYEQYF
.,14,TRBJ2-2,TRBV28,TRBD2,TGTGCCACTATGACTAGCGGCTACACCGGGGAGCTGTTTTTT,CATMTSGYTGELFF
.,15,TRBJ2-7,TRBV28,TRBD2,TGTGCCAGCAGTTCCCCGGGACTAGCGAAATACGAGCAGTACTTC,CASSSPGLAKYEQYF
.,16,TRBJ1-4,TRBV18,.,TGTGCCAGCTCACCAAACCCGAGGGCAACTAATGAAAAACTGTTTTTT,CASSPNPRATNEKLFF
once,14,TRBJ1-2,TRBV28,.,TGTGCCAGCAGTTTTACAGGCCCTAACTATGGCTACACCTTC,CASSFTGPNYGYTF
.,15,TRBJ2-7,TRBV6-1,TRBD2,TGTGCCAGCAGTGACGCTAGCGGGTTGCCCTACGAGCAGTACTTC,CASSDASGLPYEQYF
once,18,TRBJ1-6,TRBV27,.,TGTGCCAGCAGGTCGAGGAAGGGGGTTAGCTCCTATAATTCACCCCTCCACTTT,CASRSRKGVSSYNSPLHF
.,15,TRBJ2-2,TRBV30,TRBD2,TGTGCCTGGAGTGAAAATGTGGGAGGGCACCGGGAGCTGTTTTTT,CAWSENVGGHRELFF
.,15,TRBJ2-7,TRBV7-2,TRBD2,TGTGCCAGCAGCTTGTTGACTAGCTCGGGATACGAGCAGTACTTC,CASSLLTSSGYEQYF
.,15,TRBJ1-1,TRBV6-6,.,TGTGCCAGCAGTTACTCGGTAGGGGTGAACACTGAAGCTTTCTTT,CASSYSVGVNTEAFF
.,13,TRBJ2-2,TRBV6-5,.,TGTGCCAGCAGCAAAACAGGCACCGGGGAGCTGTTTTTT,CASSKTGTGELFF
.,16,TRBJ2-3,TRBV2,.,TGTGCCAGCAGTTCCACTGACATTGCTAGCACAGATACGCAGTATTTT,CASSSTDIASTDTQYF
.,13,TRBJ2-7,TRBV14,.,TGTGCCAGCAGCCAAGAAGACAGGTACGAGCAGTACTTC,CASSQEDRYEQYF
.,14,TRBJ2-1,TRBV29-1,.,TGCAGCGTTGCCTCAGGGAATGGGTACAATGAGCAGTTCTTC,CSVASGNGYNEQFF
once,18,TRBJ1-5,TRBV7-2,.,TGTGCCAGCAGCTTATTCGGTTCGGGTTCGGGGAGCAATCAGCCCCAGCATTTT,CASSLFGSGSGSNQPQHF
.,15,TRBJ2-5,TRBV9,TRBD1,TGTGCCAGCAGCTCTATGACAGGGGTACAAGAGACCCAGTACTTC,CASSSMTGVQETQYF
.,16,TRBJ2-5,TRBV7-9,.,TGTGCCAGCAGCGGATCTGGGGGGTCCCCCGCACAGACCCAGTACTTC,CASSGSGGSPAQTQYF
.,15,TRBJ2-3,TRBV28,TRBD2,TGTGCCACCCGGACTAGCGGGAGTAGGAAAGATACGCAGTATTTT,CATRTSGSRKDTQYF